This T cell receptor (beta chain) is drawn from a study of T cells in Graves' hyperthyroidism and ophthalmopathy. The wider study: Before treatment of any kind, peripheral blood was taken at initial diagnosis.

Template material for amplifying TCR beta CDR3 regions consisted of RNA transcripts. A set of HTBI primers served as the primers for a first-round RT-PCR of the TCR CDR3. TCRdb analysed the multiplex PCR reads with MiXCR anew, one entry per CDR3 protein. The table shows 250,000 to 400,000 distinct CDR3 sequences, with approximately 13% occurring only once. For ophthalmopathy patients, the Clinical Activity Score was at least 3 and the NOSPECS grade at least 4; duration was under 3 months. The CDR3 contains 15 residues. Trimming took off 5 bases at V and 3 bases at J, with 17 bases between the two ends. Germline CDR1 is MDHEN and CDR2 is SYDVKM. This clonotype was detected ten times or more. The antigen remains unidentified. Study-level results: The model anticipated ophthalmopathy a median around 6 months pre-onset. Also found in blood were most expanded thyroid clonotypes above 0.001.

The sequenced sample consisted of blood. The chain links TRBV28 to TRBJ2-7; tentative D call: TRBD2 (6 bases). The clonotype comes from a woman in her thirties or forties with Graves' ophthalmopathy. CDR3 in amino acids: CASSLGDLKSYEQYF. CDR3 coding DNA: TGTGCCAGCAGTCTTGGGGACTTGAAAAGCTACGAGCAGTACTTC.